Listed below are T cell receptor beta chains from one sample, sequenced in a study of T cell responses to AZD1222 COVID-19 vaccine. The protocol was immunoSEQ multiplex PCR, while the TCRdb copy is restricted to in-frame clones and leaves out a portion. The sample holds about 140,000 clones, nearly 90% seen once. The specimen was peripheral blood, collected 28 days after the second dose of the MenACWY control vaccine. The receptor source for this set is an adult who received the MenACWY meningococcal vaccine as a control. CDR3s include the opening cysteine and the closing phenylalanine or tryptophan. A D gene is named only where the DNA matches it firmly. Clone size is given for some rows only: seen once, a few or many times, or a class if the clone is expanded.

NA	15	TRBV5-1	TRBJ2-7	NA	TGCGCCAGCAGCTTGGTCGGGGTCCGCTCCTACGAGCAGTACTTC	CASSLVGVRSYEQYF
NA	18	TRBV4-2	TRBJ1-3	NA	TGTGCCAGCAGCCAAGAGGTCCGATACTTTTCCTCTGGAAACACCATATATTTT	CASSQEVRYFSSGNTIYF
NA	15	TRBV5-6	TRBJ2-1	NA	TGTGCCAGCAGCTTGTGGCCGGCTCGAGATGTTGAGCAGTTCTTC	CASSLWPARDVEQFF
NA	13	TRBV6-5	TRBJ2-7	NA	TGTGCCAGCAGGGGGACGGGATCCTACGAGCAGTACTTC	CASRGTGSYEQYF
NA	15	TRBV9	TRBJ1-3	NA	TGTGCCAGCAGCGTTCAGGGGAGCTCTGGAAACACCATATATTTT	CASSVQGSSGNTIYF
NA	13	TRBV2	TRBJ2-7	NA	TGTGCCAGCAGTGTTCGCGGCGACAGTTGGCAGTACTTC	CASSVRGDSWQYF
NA	12	TRBV6-2/TRBV6-3	TRBJ1-1	NA	TGTGCCAGCAGCCGGGTCAGGCCTGAAGCTTTCTTT	CASSRVRPEAFF
NA	14	TRBV7-2	TRBJ2-1	NA	TGTGCCAGCAGCTTAGCCGGGGAGGACAATGAGCAGTTCTTC	CASSLAGEDNEQFF
NA	11	TRBV29-1	TRBJ2-4	once	TGCAGCGTTTCGGACGGGGACATTCAGTACTTC	CSVSDGDIQYF
NA	13	TRBV2	TRBJ1-1	NA	TGTGCCAGCAGATGGACAGAGAGTACTGAAGCTTTCTTT	CASRWTESTEAFF
NA	13	TRBV4-3	TRBJ2-7	once	TGCGCCAGCAGCTTACGGCCTGGCGGCGAGCAGTACTTC	CASSLRPGGEQYF
NA	13	TRBV7-8	TRBJ1-5	NA	TGTGCCAGCAGCTTTCAGGAGAATCAGCCCCAGCATTTT	CASSFQENQPQHF
NA	11	TRBV20-1	TRBJ1-1	NA	TGCAGTGCTAGGGAAAACACTGAAGCTTTCTTT	CSARENTEAFF
TRBD1	14	TRBV2	TRBJ1-6	NA	TGTGCCAGCAGTGAAGAGGGGGCGAAGTCACCCCTCCACTTT	CASSEEGAKSPLHF
NA	12	TRBV13	TRBJ2-3	NA	TGTGCCAGCAGCTCGAACAGAGATACGCAGTATTTT	CASSSNRDTQYF
NA	13	TRBV27	TRBJ1-5	NA	TGTGCCAGCAGTTTACGGGGGAGCCAGCCCCAGCATTTT	CASSLRGSQPQHF
NA	11	TRBV2	TRBJ1-1	NA	TGTGCCAGCAGCCAAAAAACTGAAGCTTTCTTT	CASSQKTEAFF
TRBD1	14	TRBV2	TRBJ1-5	NA	TGTGCCAGCAGTCAGACAGGGGGCAATCAGCCCCAGCATTTT	CASSQTGGNQPQHF
NA	13	TRBV10-3	TRBJ1-4	NA	TGTGCCATCAGTGGGGAGACTAATGAAAAACTGTTTTTT	CAISGETNEKLFF
NA	14	TRBV30	TRBJ1-4	once	TGTGCCTGGAGTGTCACGGGGCCAAAAGGGGAACTGTTTTTT	CAWSVTGPKGELFF
NA	13	TRBV12-3/TRBV12-4	TRBJ1-5	NA	TGTGCCAGCACCACGGGGAGCAATCAGCCCCAGCATTTT	CASTTGSNQPQHF
TRBD2	19	TRBV4-3	TRBJ2-2	NA	TGCGCCAGCAGCCTCGGACTAGCGGGAGGGGGCGCGAACACCGGGGAGCTGTTTTTT	CASSLGLAGGGANTGELFF
TRBD1	15	TRBV6-1	TRBJ1-2	NA	TGTGCCAGCAGTGATATGGTGACAGGGCCCTATGGCTACACCTTC	CASSDMVTGPYGYTF
NA	15	TRBV3-1/TRBV3-2	TRBJ1-3	NA	TGTGCCAGCAGCCAGGGACCATTTACTGGAAACACCATATATTTT	CASSQGPFTGNTIYF
TRBD1	15	TRBV7-2	TRBJ2-5	NA	TGTGCCAGCAGCTTAGTTTCCGGGACAGGGGAGACCCAGTACTTC	CASSLVSGTGETQYF
TRBD2	15	TRBV5-4	TRBJ2-1	few	TGTGCCAGCAGCCCGAGGACTAGCGGGGGCAATGAGCAGTTCTTC	CASSPRTSGGNEQFF
NA	13	TRBV4-1	TRBJ2-2	NA	TGCGCCAGCAGCCAAGTCCCTTCTCGGGAGCTGTTTTTT	CASSQVPSRELFF
NA	14	TRBV30	TRBJ1-5	NA	TGTGCCTGGGGGTTCAGTTATCGGAATCAGCCCCAGCATTTT	CAWGFSYRNQPQHF
NA	15	TRBV6-1	TRBJ2-7	NA	TGTGCCAGCAGTGAAAGGCCCCTCAACTTCATAAGGCAGTACTTC	CASSERPLNFIRQYF
TRBD1	15	TRBV7-2	TRBJ1-5	NA	TGTGCCAGCAGCTTGAGGACAGGGCCTGATCAGCCCCAGCATTTT	CASSLRTGPDQPQHF
TRBD1	16	TRBV7-3	TRBJ2-6	NA	TGTGCCAGCAGTGGACAGGGGGCTTCTGGGGCCAACGTCCTGACTTTC	CASSGQGASGANVLTF
TRBD1	14	TRBV5-1	TRBJ1-5	NA	TGCGCCAGCAGCTTGGTGACAGGGGGTCAGCCCCAGCATTTT	CASSLVTGGQPQHF
NA	13	TRBV3-1/TRBV3-2	TRBJ2-7	NA	TGTGCCAGCAGCCAACTCAGCGGATACGAGCAGTACTTC	CASSQLSGYEQYF
NA	17	TRBV4-1	TRBJ1-5	NA	TGCGCCAGCAGCCAAACCGGGACCGCAGATAGCAATCAGCCCCAGCATTTT	CASSQTGTADSNQPQHF
NA	13	TRBV12-3/TRBV12-4	TRBJ2-7	NA	TGTGCCAGCAGTTTCCGGCTTCGCTACGAGCAGTACTTC	CASSFRLRYEQYF